One and the same sample provided the 27 T cell receptor beta chains below, sequenced in a study of T cells in Graves' hyperthyroidism and ophthalmopathy. The source material, RNA transcripts, was used to amplify TCR beta CDR3 regions. The primer set for the first-round RT-PCR of the TCR CDR3 was HTBI. From the multiplex PCR reads, TCRdb called clonotypes with MiXCR, one entry per CDR3 protein. Found here are 650,000 to 800,000 distinct CDR3 sequences, just under 45% of them singletons; the top ten hold less than 9%. Material for sequencing was peripheral blood or thyroid tissue (not recorded which). These receptors were taken from an adult man with Graves' disease, either hyperthyroidism or ophthalmopathy (not recorded which).

The chain employs TRBV6-4 and TRBJ1-1; unclear D gene. Germline V gene lookup returns CDR1 MRHNA and CDR2 SNTAGT. The germline V and J ends were trimmed by 5 bases and 4 bases, with 14 bases remaining between them. The CDR3 sequence is 14 residues long. CDR3 loop: CASSPVVSSTEAFF. The CDR3 nucleotides are TGTGCCAGCAGTCCGGTTGTATCGAGCACTGAAGCTTTCTTT.

This clonotype was counted ten times or more. The rearrangement links TRBV2 to TRBJ1-6; D not certain. Germline-derived CDR1 and CDR2 are SNHLY and FYNNEI. The CDR3 has 15 amino acids. V lost 2 bases and J 9 bases, leaving 14 bases between the germline ends. As DNA, the CDR3 is TGTGCCAGCAGTGAACTGGGAACAGCGGGTTCACCCCTCCACTTT. Residues: CASSELGTAGSPLHF.

Regarding this clonotype: This clone may be a read error of a much larger clone one base away. This rearrangement joins TRBV29-1 to TRBJ2-7; D is possibly TRBD1 or TRBD2 (5 bases each). Trimming removed 4 bases at V and 2 bases at J, with 18 bases between. Germline V lookup: CDR1 SQVTM, CDR2 ANQGSEA. This CDR3 spans 15 amino acids. CDR3 protein: CSVAGSGPFPYEQYF. DNA of the CDR3: TGCAGCGTTGCGGGTTCGGGGCCGTTCCCCTACGAGCAGTACTTC.

This clonotype showed up many times. CDR3 in amino acids: CASSVQGLGNQPQHF. DNA for the CDR3: TGTGCCAGCAGCGTACAGGGGTTGGGGAATCAGCCCCAGCATTTT. The chain has TRBV2 and TRBJ1-5; 7 bases fit TRBD1. CDR3 length equals 15 residues. V shed 6 bases and J 4 bases; nucleotides not matched to a gene: 9. Looked up from germline, CDR1 is SNHLY and CDR2 is FYNNEI.

This clonotype occurred a few times. The chain recombines TRBV7-2 with TRBJ1-2; a possible D gene is TRBD1 (6 bases). The CDR3 has 14 amino acids. V was cut by 3 bases and J by 4 bases, with 12 bases left in between. From germline, CDR1 is SGHTA and CDR2 FQGNSA. The CDR3 loop reads CASSFSGHSYGYTF. DNA of the CDR3: TGTGCCAGCAGCTTCTCGGGACACAGCTATGGCTACACCTTC.

This clonotype came up once. This chain connects TRBV2 to TRBJ1-6, with 8 bases lining up with TRBD1. CDR3 size: 14 residues. Trimming cost V 5 bases and J 9 bases; bases outside gene matches: 6. Germline CDR1 reads SNHLY; CDR2 reads FYNNEI. The CDR3 DNA follows: TGTGCCAGCAGTAGGGGGGACAGGTCTTCACCCCTCCACTTT. It translates to CASSRGDRSSPLHF.

The chain couples TRBV19 to TRBJ1-5; 7 bases align to TRBD1. The germline gives CDR1 LNHDA, CDR2 SQIVND (reference sequence). This CDR3 has 16 residues. V dropped 6 bases and J dropped 3; count of bases not matched to a gene: 11. The CDR3 spells CASSADRALNNQPQHF. Here the CDR3 DNA reads TGTGCCAGTAGCGCCGACAGGGCCCTTAACAATCAGCCCCAGCATTTT.

V usage is TRBV20-1 and J usage is TRBJ2-7; 11 nucleotides line up with TRBD2. J gave up 2 bases and V 6 bases, and 6 bases lay outside the gene matches. The CDR3 contains 14 residues. Germline V gene sequence: CDR1 DFQATT, CDR2 SNEGSKA (reference sequence). The CDR3: CSAGLAGGTYEQYF. CDR3 nucleotides: TGCAGTGCGGGGCTAGCGGGAGGAACCTACGAGCAGTACTTC.

The chain couples TRBV29-1 to TRBJ1-2; perhaps TRBD1 as D (5 bases). Deletions cut 4 bases from V and 6 bases from J, with 12 bases between. This CDR3 spans 12 amino acids. From germline, CDR1 is SQVTM and CDR2 ANQGSEA. The DNA for the CDR3 is TGCAGCGTTGTAGCAGGGCAGCATGGCTACACCTTC. Translated: CSVVAGQHGYTF.

This clonotype has at least ten counts. The chain has TRBV5-1 and TRBJ1-5, with D perhaps matching TRBD1 (5 bases). This CDR3 region has 15 residues. Germline CDR1 SGHRS, CDR2 YFSETQ. V shed 0 bases and J shed 1 base, with 8 bases lying between them. CDR3 amino acids: CASSLAGKSNQPQHF. The CDR3, as DNA: TGCGCCAGCAGCTTGGCAGGGAAAAGCAATCAGCCCCAGCATTTT.

This clonotype was detected ten times or more. The chain joins TRBV7-3 to TRBJ1-1; tentative D call: TRBD1 (5 bases). The germline V gene has CDR1 SGHTA and CDR2 FQGTGA. The CDR3 consists of 15 residues. The ends were cut back, 4 bases at V and 0 bases at J, with 12 bases in the middle. The CDR3 loop reads CASSSTPGMNTEAFF. The DNA of the CDR3 is TGTGCCAGCAGCTCCACCCCAGGGATGAACACTGAAGCTTTCTTT. The full variable domain, in which reference TRBV7-3 and TRBJ1-1 provide the parts outside the CDR3, is GAGVSQTPSNKVTEKGKYVELRCDPISGHTALYWYRQSLGQGPEFLIYFQGTGAADDSGLPNDRFFAVRPEGSVSTLKIQRTERGDSAVYLCASSSTPGMNTEAFFGQGTRLTVV.

The rearrangement joins TRBV20-1 to TRBJ1-5; a possible D gene is TRBD1 (5 bases). The germline V and J ends were trimmed by 1 base and 0 bases, with 13 bases remaining between them. Per germline, CDR1 DFQATT and CDR2 SNEGSKA (reference sequence). The CDR3 sequence is 16 residues long. The CDR3 loop is CSARVQQENSNQPQHF. The CDR3 coding sequence is TGCAGTGCTAGAGTCCAACAGGAGAATAGCAATCAGCCCCAGCATTTT.

The genes are TRBV20-1 and TRBJ2-7; 8 bases agree with TRBD1. Germline V CDR1 and CDR2: DFQATT, SNEGSKA (reference sequence). V shed 3 bases, J shed 0 bases, and the junction held 10 bases outside the gene matches. CDR3 length: 16 amino acids. CDR3 DNA sequence: TGCAGTGCTAGCACACCACAGGGGGGCAGCTCCTACGAGCAGTACTTC. Protein sequence: CSASTPQGGSSYEQYF.

This clonotype was picked up a small number of times. V usage is TRBV20-1 and J usage is TRBJ2-7; 12 bases match TRBD2. This CDR3 contains 16 residues. The germline gives CDR1 DFQATT, CDR2 SNEGSKA (reference sequence). V gave up 6 bases and J gave up 6 bases; unmatched junction bases: 15. In DNA, the CDR3 is TGCAGTGCCCTGGGACAGCGACTAGCGGGAGCACCCGAGCAGTACTTC. It encodes CSALGQRLAGAPEQYF.

This clonotype has only a few counts. The gene calls are TRBV20-1 and TRBJ1-2; the D is unclear. Between the trimmed V and J ends, which lost 6 bases and 4 bases, there was a span of 12 bases. The CDR3 length is 12 residues. CDR1 DFQATT and CDR2 SNEGSKA come from the germline V gene (reference sequence). The CDR3 DNA follows: TGCAGTGCATTGGACGGCACCTATGGCTACACCTTC. This translates into CSALDGTYGYTF.

This clonotype was recorded at least ten times. CDR3 DNA: TGTGCCAGCAGACCCGGGACAGGGGAAAGCACCATATATTTT. This sequence encodes CASRPGTGESTIYF. The V and J genes are TRBV2 and TRBJ1-3, with 10 bases that match TRBD1. The J segment lost 9 bases and the V segment lost 6 bases, leaving 8 bases of the junction unmatched. The CDR3 is 14 amino acids. Germline V lookup: CDR1 SNHLY, CDR2 FYNNEI.

A single count supports this clonotype. This sequence may be a read error, since a much larger clone differs from it by one base. DNA for the CDR3: TGTGCCAGCAGCTTAAAGGCTAGCGGGACCTACGAGCAGTACTTC. Its protein product is CASSLKASGTYEQYF. V gene TRBV7-9 combines with J gene TRBJ2-7; 9 bases map to TRBD2. With V trimmed by 2 bases and J by 2 bases, 4 bases remained unmatched. The germline gives CDR1 SEHNR, CDR2 FQNEAQ (reference sequence). The CDR3 is made up of 15 amino acids.

This clonotype was observed a few times. J is TRBJ2-7 and V is TRBV5-1, with 7 bases aligning to TRBD2. J lost 5 bases, V lost 3 bases, and 11 bases had no gene match. The CDR3 is made up of 15 amino acids. The germline V gene encodes CDR1 SGHRS and CDR2 YFSETQ. The CDR3 loop reads CASSSQGLLGDEQYF. The CDR3, as DNA: TGCGCCAGCAGCTCGCAGGGACTACTCGGCGACGAGCAGTACTTC. Full variable domain (missing parts from reference TRBV5-1 and TRBJ2-7): KAGVTQTPRYLIKTRGQQVTLSCSPISGHRSVSWYQQTPGQGLQFLFEYFSETQRNKGNFPGRFSGRQFSNSRSEMNVSTLELGDSALYLCASSSQGLLGDEQYFGPGTRLTVT.

Points on this clonotype: The junction departs from the called germline gene at one end, perhaps through a read error. This chain joins TRBV7-9 and TRBJ2-7; TRBD1 or TRBD2 may be the D gene (6 bases each). CDR1 is SEHNR and CDR2 is FQNEAQ in the germline V gene (reference sequence). This CDR3 region has 15 residues. Here the CDR3 reads CASSYTQGRGYEQYF. CDR3 nucleotide sequence: TGCGCCAGCAGCTATACACAGGGCCGGGGGTACGAGCAGTACTTC.

The J gene is TRBJ1-2, the V gene TRBV7-9; TRBD1 agrees at 7 bases. J lost 8 bases, V lost 6 bases, and 12 bases had no gene match. The CDR3 loop spans 14 amino acids. Germline V gives CDR1 SEHNR, CDR2 FQNEAQ (reference sequence). The CDR3, as DNA: TGTGCCAGCAGTTTATACACAGGGGTCGACGGCTACACCTTC. This translates into CASSLYTGVDGYTF.

This clonotype was seen just once. This chain connects TRBV12-3 or TRBV12-4 to TRBJ1-1; D gene unclear. V shed 6 bases and J shed 4 bases, with 6 bases lying between them. CDR3 length: 11 residues. The CDR3 sequence: CASRSITEAFF. The CDR3 DNA sequence: TGTGCCAGCAGGAGTATCACTGAAGCTTTCTTT.

The V call is TRBV11-2, the J call TRBJ1-3, with 9 bases lining up with TRBD1. The CDR3 totals 18 residues. The germline CDR1 and CDR2 sequences are SGHAT and FQNNGV. The V and J ends lost 5 bases and 2 bases, in that order; junction bases with no gene match: 13. The CDR3 coding sequence is TGTGCCAGCAGCCCGGGCCTTGCGGGACAGGGCCCTGGAAACACCATATATTTT. Residues: CASSPGLAGQGPGNTIYF.

The V and J genes are TRBV7-9 and TRBJ1-2; weak D call: TRBD1 (6 bases). Germline CDR1 SEHNR, CDR2 FQNEAQ (reference sequence). There are 15 residues in the CDR3. Trimming pared 7 bases from V and 2 bases from J, leaving 17 bases between. CDR3 loop: CASTLRRTDNYGYTF. DNA of the CDR3: TGTGCCAGCACCCTACGACGGACAGACAACTATGGCTACACCTTC.

J is TRBJ1-1 and V is TRBV27; D is ambiguous. V shed 5 bases and J shed 3 bases, with 16 bases lying between them. CDR1 is MNHEY and CDR2 is SMNVEV in the germline V gene (reference sequence). The CDR3 spans 15 residues. CDR3 nucleotide sequence: TGTGCCAGCAGTAGCATTAGTGGGTTTGACACTGAAGCTTTCTTT. Residues: CASSSISGFDTEAFF.

The sample holds many counts of this clonotype. CDR3 sequence: CASQDGTVYGYTF. The CDR3 coding sequence is TGTGCCAGCCAAGACGGGACAGTCTATGGCTACACCTTC. V is TRBV25-1 and J is TRBJ1-2; 7 positions agree with TRBD1. Germline V CDR1 and CDR2: MGHDK, SYGVNS. The V segment lost 8 bases and the J segment 4 bases; nucleotides outside the gene matches: 7. The CDR3 has 13 amino acids.

This chain uses TRBV29-1 with TRBJ1-1; D unclear. Trimming shortened V by 7 bases and J by 10 bases, and 16 bases separated the two germline ends. There are 11 residues in the CDR3. Germline loops: CDR1 SQVTM, CDR2 ANQGSEA. Here the CDR3 reads CSASGEGSAFF. Written as DNA, the CDR3 is TGCAGCGCCTCGGGTGAAGGGTCAGCTTTCTTT.

V usage is TRBV2 and J usage is TRBJ1-1; 9 positions agree with TRBD1. V gave up 7 bases and J gave up 1 base; unmatched junction bases: 10. The CDR3 is 16 residues long. The germline CDR1 and CDR2 sequences are SNHLY and FYNNEI. The CDR3 sequence: CASTIRLGQGNTEAFF. CDR3 in DNA: TGTGCCAGCACCATTAGGTTGGGACAGGGGAACACTGAAGCTTTCTTT.